The clone carrying this T cell receptor beta chain was seen a handful of times. Its cognate antigen is unknown. This sample is drawn from a study of T cells in Graves' hyperthyroidism and ophthalmopathy. Study-wide results and caveats: Using 13 V-J features, a model discriminated ophthalmopathy from stable hyperthyroidism. Peripheral blood also featured most of the thyroid clonotypes expanded above 0.001.

A patient was excluded if there was uncontrolled infection, other autoimmune disease, pregnancy or lactation. Every diagnosis used clinical symptoms, serum thyroxine and TRAb, thyroid ultrasound and orbital computed tomography. Trimming at V came to 7 bases and at J to 3 bases, leaving 7 bases not matched to a gene. The CDR3 spans 14 residues. Per the germline V gene, CDR1 is SNHLY and CDR2 is FYNNEI. Amplification yielded TCR beta CDR3 regions, with RNA transcripts as the source. The TCR CDR3 first-round RT-PCR relied on the HTBI primer set. Each CDR3 protein is one row after TCRdb ran MiXCR on the multiplex PCR reads. This table has roughly 570,000 distinct CDR3 sequences, about half appearing once.

The chain joins TRBV2 to TRBJ2-7, with 9 bases lining up with TRBD1. The receptor was derived from a woman under 30 with Graves' hyperthyroidism. Sequenced: peripheral blood or thyroid tissue (not recorded which). The CDR3 region has the DNA TGTGCCAGCACCCAAGCGGGACAGGGCTACGAGCAGTACTTC. This translates into CASTQAGQGYEQYF.